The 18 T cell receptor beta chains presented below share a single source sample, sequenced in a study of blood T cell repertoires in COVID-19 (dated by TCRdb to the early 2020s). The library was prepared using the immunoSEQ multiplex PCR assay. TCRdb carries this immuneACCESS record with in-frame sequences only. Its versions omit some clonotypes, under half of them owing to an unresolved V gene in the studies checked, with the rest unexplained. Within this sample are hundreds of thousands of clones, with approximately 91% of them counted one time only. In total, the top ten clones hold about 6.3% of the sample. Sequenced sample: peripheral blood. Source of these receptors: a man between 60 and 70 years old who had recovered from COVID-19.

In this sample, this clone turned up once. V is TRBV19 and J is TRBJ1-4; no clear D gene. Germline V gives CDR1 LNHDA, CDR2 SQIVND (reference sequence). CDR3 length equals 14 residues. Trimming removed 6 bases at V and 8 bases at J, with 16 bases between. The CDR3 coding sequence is TGTGCCAGTAGGCAACGGGGTGGGCAGGAAAAACTGTTTTTT. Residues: CASRQRGGQEKLFF.

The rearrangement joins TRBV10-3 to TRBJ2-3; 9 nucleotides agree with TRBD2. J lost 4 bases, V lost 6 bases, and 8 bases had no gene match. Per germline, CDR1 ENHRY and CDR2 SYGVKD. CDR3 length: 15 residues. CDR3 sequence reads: CAIRRRGGGADTQYF. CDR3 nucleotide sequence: TGTGCCATCAGACGCCGGGGCGGGGGGGCAGATACGCAGTATTTT.

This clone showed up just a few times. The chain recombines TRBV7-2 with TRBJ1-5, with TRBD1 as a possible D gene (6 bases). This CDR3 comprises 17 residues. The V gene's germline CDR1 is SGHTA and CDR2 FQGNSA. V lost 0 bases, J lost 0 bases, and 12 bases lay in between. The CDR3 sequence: CASSLALDRYSNQPQHF. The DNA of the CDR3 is TGTGCCAGCAGCTTAGCGTTGGACAGATATAGCAATCAGCCCCAGCATTTT.

DNA of the CDR3: TGTGCCAGTAGTCGAGGGTACCGCGCCGACGAGCAGTACTTC. Translated: CASSRGYRADEQYF. The chain links TRBV19 to TRBJ2-7, with D perhaps matching TRBD2 (5 bases). V was cut by 5 bases and J by 5 bases, with 16 bases left in between. The CDR3 contains 14 residues. Germline V gene sequence: CDR1 LNHDA, CDR2 SQIVND (reference sequence).

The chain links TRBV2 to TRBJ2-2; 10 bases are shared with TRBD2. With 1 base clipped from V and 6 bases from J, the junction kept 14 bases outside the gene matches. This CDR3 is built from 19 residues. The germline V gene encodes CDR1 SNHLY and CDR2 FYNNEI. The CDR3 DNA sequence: TGTGCCAGCAGTGAAGGTGTTCTAACTAGCGGGACTCACCCCGGGGAGCTGTTTTTT. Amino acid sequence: CASSEGVLTSGTHPGELFF.

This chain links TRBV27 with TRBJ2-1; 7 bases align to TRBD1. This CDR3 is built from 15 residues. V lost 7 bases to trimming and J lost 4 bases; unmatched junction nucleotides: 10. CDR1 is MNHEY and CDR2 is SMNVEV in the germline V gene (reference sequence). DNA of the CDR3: TGTGCCAGCACCTCAGGGGACAGAACTTACAATGAGCAGTTCTTC. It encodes CASTSGDRTYNEQFF.

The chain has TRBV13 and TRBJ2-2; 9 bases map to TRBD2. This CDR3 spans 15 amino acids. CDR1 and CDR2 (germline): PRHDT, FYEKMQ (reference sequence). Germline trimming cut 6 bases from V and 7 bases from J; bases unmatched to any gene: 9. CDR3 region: CASRERGANGGELFF. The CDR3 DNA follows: TGTGCCAGCAGGGAGCGGGGGGCTAACGGCGGGGAGCTGTTTTTT. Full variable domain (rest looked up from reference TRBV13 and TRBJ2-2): AAGVIQSPRHLIKEKRETATLKCYPIPRHDTVYWYQQGPGQDPQFLISFYEKMQSDKGSIPDRFSAQQFSDYHSELNMSSLELGDSALYFCASRERGANGGELFFGEGSRLTVL.

The CDR3 region has the DNA TGTGCCAGCACTAGCGGGTTCTCCTACAATGAGCAGTTCTTC. Its translation is CASTSGFSYNEQFF. The chain combines TRBV9 with TRBJ2-1, with 8 bases lining up with TRBD2. Germline CDR1 reads SGDLS; CDR2 reads YYNGEE. V lost 6 bases and J lost 0; bases outside the gene matches: 2. The CDR3 has 14 residues. The variable domain in full, completed from reference TRBV9 and TRBJ2-1, reads DSGVTQTPKHLITATGQRVTLRCSPRSGDLSVYWYQQSLDQGLQFLIQYYNGEERAKGNILERFSAQQFPDLHSELNLSSLELGDSALYFCASTSGFSYNEQFFGPGTRLTVL.

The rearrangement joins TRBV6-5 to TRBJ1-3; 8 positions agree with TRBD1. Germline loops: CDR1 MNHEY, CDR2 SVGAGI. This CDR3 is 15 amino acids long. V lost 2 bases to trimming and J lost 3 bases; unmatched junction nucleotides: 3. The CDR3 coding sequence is TGTGCCAGCAGTTACAGACAGGGGAGTGGAAACACCATATATTTT. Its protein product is CASSYRQGSGNTIYF.

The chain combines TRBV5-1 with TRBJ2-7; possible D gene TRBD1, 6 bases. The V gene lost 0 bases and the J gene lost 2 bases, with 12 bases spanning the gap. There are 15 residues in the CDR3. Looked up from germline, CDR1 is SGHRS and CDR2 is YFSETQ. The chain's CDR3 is CASSLVPGATYEQYF. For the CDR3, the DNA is TGCGCCAGCAGCTTGGTTCCAGGGGCGACCTACGAGCAGTACTTC. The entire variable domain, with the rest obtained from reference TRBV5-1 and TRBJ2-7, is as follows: KAGVTQTPRYLIKTRGQQVTLSCSPISGHRSVSWYQQTPGQGLQFLFEYFSETQRNKGNFPGRFSGRQFSNSRSEMNVSTLELGDSALYLCASSLVPGATYEQYFGPGTRLTVT.

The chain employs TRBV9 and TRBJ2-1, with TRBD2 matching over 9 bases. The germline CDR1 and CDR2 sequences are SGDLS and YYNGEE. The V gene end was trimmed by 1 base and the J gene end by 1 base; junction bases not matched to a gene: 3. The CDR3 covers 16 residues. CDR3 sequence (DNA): TGTGCCAGCAGCGTAATAGCGGGAGTATCCTACAATGAGCAGTTCTTC. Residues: CASSVIAGVSYNEQFF.

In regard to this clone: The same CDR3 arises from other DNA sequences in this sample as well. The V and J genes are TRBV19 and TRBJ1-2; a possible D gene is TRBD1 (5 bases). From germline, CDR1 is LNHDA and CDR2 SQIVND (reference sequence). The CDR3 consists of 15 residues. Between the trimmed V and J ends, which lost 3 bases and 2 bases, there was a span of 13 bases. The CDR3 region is CASSIAGGGNYGYTF. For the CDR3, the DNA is TGTGCCAGTAGTATCGCGGGGGGAGGCAACTATGGCTACACCTTC.

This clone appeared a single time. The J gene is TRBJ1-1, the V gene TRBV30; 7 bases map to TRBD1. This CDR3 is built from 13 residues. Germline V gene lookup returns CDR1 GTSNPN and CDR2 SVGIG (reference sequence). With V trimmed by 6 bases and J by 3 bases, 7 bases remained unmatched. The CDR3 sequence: CACRVRGYTEAFF. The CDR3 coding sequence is TGTGCCTGTAGGGTCAGGGGGTACACTGAAGCTTTCTTT.

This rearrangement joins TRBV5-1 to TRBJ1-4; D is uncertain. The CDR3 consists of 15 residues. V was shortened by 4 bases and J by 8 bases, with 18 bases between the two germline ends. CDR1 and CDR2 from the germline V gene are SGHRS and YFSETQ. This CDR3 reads CASSPQSGKGEKLFF. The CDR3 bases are TGCGCCAGCAGCCCCCAATCGGGGAAAGGGGAAAAACTGTTTTTT.

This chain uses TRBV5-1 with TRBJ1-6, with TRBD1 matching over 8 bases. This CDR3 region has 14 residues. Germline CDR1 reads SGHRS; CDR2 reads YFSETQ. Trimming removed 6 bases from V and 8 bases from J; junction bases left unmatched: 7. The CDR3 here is CASKPGQEHSPLHF. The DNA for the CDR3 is TGCGCCAGCAAGCCGGGACAGGAGCATTCACCCCTCCACTTT. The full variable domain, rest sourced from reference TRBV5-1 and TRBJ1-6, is KAGVTQTPRYLIKTRGQQVTLSCSPISGHRSVSWYQQTPGQGLQFLFEYFSETQRNKGNFPGRFSGRQFSNSRSEMNVSTLELGDSALYLCASKPGQEHSPLHFGNGTRLTVT.

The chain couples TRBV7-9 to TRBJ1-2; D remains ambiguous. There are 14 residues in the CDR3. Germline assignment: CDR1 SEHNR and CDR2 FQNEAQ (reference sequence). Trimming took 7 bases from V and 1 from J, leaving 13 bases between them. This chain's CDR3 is CASTQGSLNYGYTF. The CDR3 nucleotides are TGTGCCAGCACCCAAGGGAGCCTTAACTATGGCTACACCTTC.

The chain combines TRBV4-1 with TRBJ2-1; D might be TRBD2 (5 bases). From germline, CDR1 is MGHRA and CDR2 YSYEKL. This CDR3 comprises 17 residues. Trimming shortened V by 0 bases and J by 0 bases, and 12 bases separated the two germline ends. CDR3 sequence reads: CASSQDGMGSSYNEQFF. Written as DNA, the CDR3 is TGCGCCAGCAGCCAAGATGGTATGGGGAGCTCCTACAATGAGCAGTTCTTC.

The CDR3 region is CASSQRTVQETQYF. In DNA form, the CDR3 reads TGTGCCAGCAGCCAAAGGACAGTACAAGAGACCCAGTACTTC. J is TRBJ2-5 and V is TRBV3-1 (or the pseudogene TRBV3-2); a weak D match, TRBD1 (6 bases). Germline assignment: CDR1 LGHDT and CDR2 YNNKEL (reference sequence). The CDR3 covers 14 residues. Trimming removed 2 bases at V and 2 bases at J, with 9 bases between.